This T cell receptor (beta chain) stems from a study of cytomegalovirus exposure and HLA in healthy donors. Overall study context: In a previous analysis, more than 90 million unique TCR beta sequences were found from 150 million to 200 million T cells. Regarding the study as a whole: Donor immune exposure was known only as CMV serostatus. In an earlier analysis, productive rearrangement rates for most beta V segments clustered near 87% or 30%.

A multiplex PCR was run with 60 Vbeta primers and 13 Jbeta primers. Libraries were prepared by immunoSEQ multiplex PCR; TCRdb keeps only in-frame clonotypes and omits some of them. The sample has 160,000 or so clones; about three quarters are singletons. The CDR3 consists of 15 residues. CDR1 and CDR2 from the germline V gene are SNHLY and FYNNEI. The V and J ends lost 4 bases and 7 bases, in that order; junction bases with no gene match: 5. This clone was counted a few times. Its antigen is still unknown. The material sequenced was PBMCs. The chain is built from TRBV2 and TRBJ2-5; TRBD2 matches 14 bases. The source of this sequence is a woman in her thirties or forties in good health and CMV-seronegative. The CDR3 DNA reads TGTGCCAGCAGTGGGACTAGCGGGGGGACCGGGACCCAGTACTTC. As protein: CASSGTSGGTGTQYF.